What follows is one T cell receptor beta chain and its context. The antigen remains unidentified. The CDR3 contains 14 residues. Germline CDR1 SGHTA, CDR2 FQGNSA. After re-calling the 5' RACE reads, TCRdb lists one entry per CDR3 protein, DNA absent. This table holds 300,000 to 500,000 distinct CDR3 sequences. The data stem from a study of T cells expressing NK-cell markers. Study background: The authors derived TCR beta repertoires from sorted CD3+CD56+NKG2C+, CD3+CD56+NKG2C- and CD3+CD56-NKG2C+ T cells. The eight sequenced donors comprised seven who were HCMV-seropositive and one who was seronegative.

Study-level points and caveats: These clonotypes additionally ranked first within the CD3+CD56-NKG2C+ fraction of several donors.

Sequences were obtained from blood T cells: a sorted CD56 or NKG2C T cell subset, CD4+ or CD8+ T cells, or bulk PBMC T cells (not recorded which). The sequence derives from a woman aged 50 to 60 in good health. The rearrangement links TRBV7-2 to TRBJ1-5; TCRdb selects TRBD1, and the lack of DNA leaves this call unchecked. The CDR3 loop is CASSSGQGGQPQHF.